Listed below are T cell receptor beta chains from one sample, sequenced in a study of blood T cell repertoires in COVID-19. TCRdb's table, derived via immunoSEQ multiplex PCR, lists solely in-frame clones and lacks some. The sample lists 350,000 to 400,000 clones, 91% occurring once. Sequencing was done on a sample of PBMCs or T cells enriched from blood (not recorded which). The receptors stem from a woman between 40 and 55 years old who had been exposed to COVID-19. CDR3s include the opening cysteine and the closing phenylalanine or tryptophan. A D gene is named only where the DNA matches it firmly. Only some rows state a clone size, as once, few, many or a class for expanded clones.

>NA|TRBV5-6|NA|11|TRBJ1-1
CASSARDEAFF
TGTGCCAGCAGCGCTCGGGATGAAGCTTTCTTT
>NA|TRBV18|TRBD1|15|TRBJ2-1
CASSPGQSSYNEQFF
TGTGCCAGCTCACCGGGACAGAGCTCCTACAATGAGCAGTTCTTC
>NA|TRBV5-1|TRBD1|13|TRBJ1-2
CASSPGQVYGYTF
TGCGCCAGCAGCCCGGGACAGGTATATGGCTACACCTTC
>once|TRBV19|TRBD1|14|TRBJ2-3
CASSFRGQGDTQYF
TGTGCCAGTAGCTTCAGGGGGCAGGGAGATACGCAGTATTTT
>NA|TRBV7-9|NA|15|TRBJ1-2
CASSLHREGNYGYTF
TGTGCCAGCAGCCTCCACCGGGAGGGCAACTATGGCTACACCTTC
>NA|TRBV9|NA|14|TRBJ2-1
CASSVASDTNEQFF
TGTGCCAGCAGCGTAGCTTCTGACACCAATGAGCAGTTCTTC
>NA|TRBV7-2|TRBD1|16|TRBJ1-3
CASSHTGTGAGNTIYF
TGTGCCAGCAGCCACACCGGGACAGGGGCTGGAAACACCATATATTTT
>NA|TRBV30|TRBD1|13|TRBJ1-6
CAYTGGNNSPLHF
TGTGCTTATACAGGGGGGAATAATTCACCCCTCCACTTT
>NA|TRBV11-3|TRBD2|15|TRBJ2-1
CASSSGTSGPGEQFF
TGTGCCAGCAGCTCCGGGACTAGCGGGCCGGGGGAGCAGTTCTTC
>NA|TRBV2|NA|14|TRBJ1-3
CASSATSSGNTIYF
TGTGCCAGCAGTGCGACAAGCTCTGGAAACACCATATATTTT
>NA|TRBV6-4|TRBD1|19|TRBJ1-3
CASTDSGTGGPNSGNTIYF
TGTGCCAGCACTGACTCTGGGACAGGGGGCCCAAACTCTGGAAACACCATATATTTT
>NA|TRBV5-4|TRBD1|15|TRBJ1-2
CASSAGQGRFYGYTF
TGTGCCAGCAGCGCCGGACAGGGCCGTTTCTATGGCTACACCTTC
>NA|TRBV2|NA|13|TRBJ1-1
CASSVSQVAEAFF
TGTGCCAGCAGTGTATCTCAGGTAGCTGAAGCTTTCTTT
>once|TRBV5-8|NA|14|TRBJ1-1
CASSFQPRGTEAFF
TGTGCCAGCAGCTTTCAACCACGGGGCACTGAAGCTTTCTTT
>NA|TRBV9|TRBD2|13|TRBJ2-7
CASSGDGLGEQYF
TGTGCCAGCAGCGGGGACGGACTAGGGGAGCAGTACTTC
>NA|TRBV5-8|TRBD1|13|TRBJ1-2
CASTEGQRYGYTF
TGTGCCAGCACCGAGGGACAGCGATATGGCTACACCTTC
>NA|TRBV9|NA|16|TRBJ2-3
CASSPFRSSGTDTQYF
TGTGCCAGCAGCCCGTTCCGATCCTCGGGCACAGATACGCAGTATTTT
>NA|TRBV7-9|NA|12|TRBJ1-1
CASDLFGAEAFF
TGTGCCAGCGATTTATTCGGGGCTGAAGCTTTCTTT
>NA|TRBV10-3|NA|14|TRBJ1-6
CAISESSGNSPLHF
TGTGCCATCAGTGAGTCGTCAGGCAATTCACCCCTCCACTTT
>once|TRBV9|TRBD1|18|TRBJ1-1
CASSLTGEIGTGGTEAFF
TGTGCCAGCAGCCTAACCGGGGAAATCGGGACAGGGGGAACTGAAGCTTTCTTT
>NA|TRBV19|TRBD1|15|TRBJ1-2
CASTRGAGGVYGYTF
TGTGCCAGTACCAGAGGGGCAGGGGGCGTCTATGGCTACACCTTC
>NA|TRBV20-1|NA|12|TRBJ1-4
CSASRRGEKLFF
TGCAGTGCTAGTCGGCGGGGGGAAAAACTGTTTTTT
>NA|TRBV11-3|NA|13|TRBJ2-4
CASSLDVKVRKYF
TGTGCCAGCAGCTTAGATGTCAAGGTGAGGAAGTACTTC
>once|TRBV7-2|NA|15|TRBJ2-7
CASSLVGQGAYEQYF
TGTGCCAGCAGCTTAGTCGGCCAGGGCGCCTACGAGCAGTACTTC
>NA|TRBV9|NA|14|TRBJ2-5
CASSPRTAKETQYF
TGTGCCAGCAGCCCCCGGACAGCAAAAGAGACCCAGTACTTC
>NA|TRBV7-9|NA|15|TRBJ2-3
CASSLERGLSSTQYF
TGTGCCAGCAGCTTAGAAAGGGGCCTAAGTTCTACGCAGTATTTT
>NA|TRBV11-3|TRBD2|14|TRBJ2-1
CASSTGEGYNEQFF
TGTGCCAGCAGCACCGGGGAGGGTTACAATGAGCAGTTCTTC
>NA|TRBV7-2|TRBD1|13|TRBJ2-7
CASSLVRGYEQYF
TGTGCCAGCAGCTTAGTCAGGGGGTACGAGCAGTACTTC
>NA|TRBV7-9|TRBD1|16|TRBJ1-1
CASSLDRTGGSTEAFF
TGTGCCAGCAGCTTGGACCGGACAGGGGGTAGCACTGAAGCTTTCTTT
>NA|TRBV10-1|TRBD2|20|TRBJ2-2
CASSESSLAGDDWNTGELFF
TGCGCCAGCAGTGAAAGTTCGCTAGCGGGAGACGATTGGAACACCGGGGAGCTGTTTTTT
>NA|TRBV27|NA|15|TRBJ2-1
CASSTSDRGRNEQFF
NA
>NA|TRBV12-5|TRBD1|15|TRBJ1-5
CASGSGQTGTQPQHF
TGTGCTAGTGGTTCGGGGCAGACAGGGACGCAGCCCCAGCATTTT
>NA|TRBV28|TRBD1|14|TRBJ1-3
CASRQGAAGNTIYF
TGTGCCAGCAGACAGGGGGCGGCTGGAAACACCATATATTTT
>NA|TRBV5-4|TRBD1|16|TRBJ1-3
CASSVDRASAGNTIYF
TGTGCCAGCAGCGTCGACAGGGCATCGGCCGGAAACACCATATATTTT
>NA|TRBV10-1|NA|13|TRBJ1-2
CASSEIRFYGYTF
TGCGCCAGCAGTGAGATCAGGTTCTATGGCTACACCTTC
>NA|TRBV19|TRBD1|16|TRBJ1-4
CASRPQGVRVDEKLFF
TGTGCCAGTAGGCCGCAGGGGGTTCGAGTGGATGAAAAACTGTTTTTT
>NA|TRBV5-6|NA|12|TRBJ1-1
CASSPLAGLPFF
TGTGCCAGCAGCCCCTTGGCAGGTCTACCTTTCTTT
>NA|TRBV13|TRBD2|20|TRBJ2-7
CASSLSRVAGEHRVTYEQYF
TGTGCCAGCAGCTTAAGCAGAGTAGCGGGAGAGCATAGAGTAACTTACGAGCAGTACTTC
>NA|TRBV12-3/TRBV12-4|NA|13|TRBJ2-2
CASTLVSTGELFF
TGTGCCAGCACGTTAGTTTCCACCGGGGAGCTGTTTTTT
>NA|TRBV2|NA|13|TRBJ2-5
CASRGTPLETQYF
TGTGCCAGCCGGGGGACTCCTCTGGAGACCCAGTACTTC
>NA|TRBV15|TRBD2|17|TRBJ2-1
CATSRDRIAGLYNEQFF
TGTGCCACCAGCAGAGATCGGATAGCGGGCCTCTACAATGAGCAGTTCTTC
>NA|TRBV7-2|TRBD2|18|TRBJ2-1
CASSLVQLLADSYNEQFF
TGTGCCAGCAGCTTAGTTCAGCTACTAGCGGACTCCTACAATGAGCAGTTCTTC
>NA|TRBV5-4|TRBD1|13|TRBJ2-5
CASSRTGQETQYF
TGTGCCAGCAGCAGGACAGGGCAAGAGACCCAGTACTTC
>NA|TRBV7-2|TRBD2|14|TRBJ2-7
CASSSTSGGDEQYF
TGTGCCAGCAGCTCGACTAGCGGGGGCGACGAGCAGTACTTC
>NA|TRBV21-1|NA|18|TRBJ2-3
CASNRLVTGGSFTDTQYF
TGTGCCAGCAACCGTTTGGTTACTGGCGGGAGCTTCACAGATACGCAGTATTTT
>NA|TRBV18|NA|15|TRBJ1-1
CASSPITQRQTEAFF
TGTGCCAGCTCACCGATTACCCAGAGGCAAACTGAAGCTTTCTTT
>NA|TRBV12-5|NA|15|TRBJ2-7
CASGLGRGPTYEQYF
TGTGCTAGTGGTTTGGGGCGAGGCCCCACCTACGAGCAGTACTTC
>NA|TRBV7-2|NA|15|TRBJ2-3
CASSLDSGALDTQYF
TGTGCCAGCAGCTTAGATTCAGGGGCTTTGGATACGCAGTATTTT
>NA|TRBV18|NA|14|TRBJ1-2
CASSPYGEGYGYTF
TGTGCCAGCTCACCCTATGGGGAGGGCTATGGCTACACCTTC
>NA|TRBV18|TRBD1|15|TRBJ1-5
CASSVGQGSNQPQHF
TGTGCCAGCTCGGTGGGACAGGGGAGCAATCAGCCCCAGCATTTT